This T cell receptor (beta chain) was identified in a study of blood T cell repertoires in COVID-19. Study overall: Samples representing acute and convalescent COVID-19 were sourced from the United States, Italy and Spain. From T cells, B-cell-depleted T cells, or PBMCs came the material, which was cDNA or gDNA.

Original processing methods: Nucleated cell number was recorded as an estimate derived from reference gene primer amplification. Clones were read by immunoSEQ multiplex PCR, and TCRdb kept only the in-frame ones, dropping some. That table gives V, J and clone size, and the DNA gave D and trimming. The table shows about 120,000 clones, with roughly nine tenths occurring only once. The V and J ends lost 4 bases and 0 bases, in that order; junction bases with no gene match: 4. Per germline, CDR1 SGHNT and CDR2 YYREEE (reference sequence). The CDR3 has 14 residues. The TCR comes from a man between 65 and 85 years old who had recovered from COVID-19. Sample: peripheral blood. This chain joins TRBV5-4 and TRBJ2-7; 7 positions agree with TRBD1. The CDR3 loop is CASSDGTDSYEQYF. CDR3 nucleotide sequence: TGTGCCAGCAGCGACGGGACAGACTCCTACGAGCAGTACTTC.